This entry lists 21 T cell receptor beta chains sequenced from one sample in a study of spatial heterogeneity in lung cancer. TCRdb reprocessed the 5' RACE reads via MiXCR and lists one record per CDR3 protein. Of fewer than 6,500 distinct CDR3 sequences detected, over 8% appear once; the ten largest clones hold roughly 26%. These receptors' antigens are unknown. Study-wide results and limits: Counts that tracked tumor mutation counts were those of expanded intratumoral alpha and beta TCRs.

Sample time point: sample taken at primary tumor resection. The source was lung tumor tissue, collected at surgery. The receptors come from a female donor with early-stage non-small cell lung cancer.

By sample fraction, this clonotype is medium-sized. V is TRBV6-6 and J is TRBJ1-3; 8 bases match TRBD1. The germline gives CDR1 MNHNY, CDR2 SVGAGI (reference sequence). Trimming took 5 bases from V and 6 from J; bases not matched to a gene: 9. This CDR3 region has 15 residues. CDR3 residues: CASSPNQGAENTIYF. The DNA for the CDR3 is TGTGCCAGCAGTCCGAACCAGGGGGCTGAAAACACCATATATTTT.

In its sample, this clonotype ranks as medium-sized. The rearrangement uses TRBV28 and TRBJ1-1; D might be TRBD1 (6 bases). CDR1 is MDHEN, CDR2 SYDVKM, per germline. The CDR3 spans 11 residues. V lost 4 bases and J lost 8, with 8 bases in between. CDR3 amino acids: CASSYRAEAFF. The CDR3 nucleotides read TGTGCCAGCAGTTACAGGGCGGAAGCTTTCTTT.

This clonotype was observed at least ten times. The chain has TRBV18 and TRBJ2-1; the match to TRBD1 covers 8 bases. From germline, CDR1 is KGHSH and CDR2 LQKENI. This CDR3 has 15 amino acids. The trim removed 5 bases at V and 1 base at J, leaving 4 bases unmatched. CDR3 sequence: CASSTNRGSYNEQFF. In nucleotides, the CDR3 is TGTGCCAGCTCAACTAACAGGGGGTCCTACAATGAGCAGTTCTTC. The complete variable domain, with remaining parts taken from reference TRBV18 and TRBJ2-1, reads NAGVMQNPRHLVRRRGQEARLRCSPMKGHSHVYWYRQLPEEGLKFMVYLQKENIIDESGMPKERFSAEFPKEGPSILRIQQVVRGDSAAYFCASSTNRGSYNEQFFGPGTRLTVL.

This clonotype is termed medium-sized. The rearrangement links TRBV12-5 to TRBJ2-1; 7 bases agree with TRBD2. Trimming removed 6 bases from V and 4 bases from J; junction bases left unmatched: 9. CDR1 is LGHNT, CDR2 FRNRAP, per germline. CDR3 length: 15 amino acids. The CDR3: CASGSGTSRYNEQFF. The CDR3 DNA follows: TGTGCTAGTGGGAGCGGGACTTCCCGTTACAATGAGCAGTTCTTC.

By share of the sample, this clonotype is medium-sized. V gene TRBV4-2 combines with J gene TRBJ2-4; 9 positions match TRBD2. This CDR3 contains 15 residues. Germline V CDR1 and CDR2: LGHNA, YNFKEQ. The V gene end was trimmed by 5 bases and the J gene end by 4 bases; junction bases not matched to a gene: 6. CDR3 nucleotide sequence: TGTGCCAGCAGCGAGAGGGCGGGGGGGAAAAACATTCAGTACTTC. This sequence encodes CASSERAGGKNIQYF.

This clonotype was counted once. V and J are TRBV6-1 and TRBJ2-1; D remains ambiguous. This CDR3 has 14 residues. Trimming left V 5 bases short and J 5 bases short, with 13 bases between. Per the germline V gene, CDR1 is MNHNS and CDR2 is SASEGT. CDR3 sequence (DNA): TGTGCCAGCAGTTCATCGATGCAGGACAATGAGCAGTTCTTC. It yields the protein CASSSSMQDNEQFF.

At least ten counts were recorded for this clonotype. The gene calls are TRBV6-1 and TRBJ2-5; 7 bases match TRBD1. Germline V gene lookup returns CDR1 MNHNS and CDR2 SASEGT. The CDR3 sequence is 17 residues long. With V trimmed by 1 base and J by 3 bases, 11 bases remained unmatched. DNA for the CDR3: TGTGCCAGCAGTGAAGGATTGCGGGCAGGGGGAGAAGAGACCCAGTACTTC. Translated: CASSEGLRAGGEETQYF.

This clonotype was detected many times. The V call is TRBV7-9, the J call TRBJ2-3; 7 positions match TRBD2. Germline V lookup: CDR1 SEHNR, CDR2 FQNEAQ (reference sequence). The CDR3 has 16 amino acids. After removal of 1 base from V and 3 bases from J, the junction contained 7 bases not matched to a gene. Written as DNA, the CDR3 is TGTGCCAGCAGCTTAGGAATCGGGGGAGGGACAGATACGCAGTATTTT. Translating it yields CASSLGIGGGTDTQYF.

This clonotype showed up many times. This sequence joins TRBV4-3 and TRBJ1-3; 7 bases are shared with TRBD1. Unmatched junction bases numbered 16, after V lost 0 bases and J lost 2 bases. The germline CDR1 and CDR2 sequences are LGHNA and YSLEER. This CDR3 region has 20 residues. CDR3 loop: CASSQDHGQESLFAGNTIYF. The CDR3 coding sequence is TGCGCCAGCAGCCAAGATCATGGACAGGAGTCCCTTTTCGCTGGAAACACCATATATTTT.

The chain carries TRBV20-1 and TRBJ2-2, with 8 positions matching TRBD1. This CDR3 is 15 amino acids long. Germline values: CDR1 DFQATT, CDR2 SNEGSKA (reference sequence). V lost 5 bases, J lost 2 bases, and 7 bases stayed unmatched. This chain's CDR3 is CSAPRQGSNTGELFF. DNA of the CDR3: TGCAGTGCTCCCCGACAGGGGTCTAACACCGGGGAGCTGTTTTTT.

In its sample, this clonotype is medium-sized (0.01 to 0.1%). The chain is built from TRBV6-6 and TRBJ2-1; the D is unclear. V was shortened by 6 bases and J by 8 bases, with 11 bases between the two germline ends. CDR3 length: 12 residues. Germline CDR1 MNHNY, CDR2 SVGAGI (reference sequence). CDR3 nucleotide sequence: TGTGCCAGCAGGGTTAGGAACTATGAGCAGTTCTTC. Protein: CASRVRNYEQFF.

This clonotype is labeled as medium-sized. The rearrangement links TRBV18 to TRBJ2-5; D might be TRBD1 or TRBD2, each matching 5 bases. This CDR3 contains 14 residues. V was cut by 1 base and J by 5 bases, with 11 bases left in between. The germline V gene has CDR1 KGHSH and CDR2 LQKENI. The chain's CDR3 is CASSPRGAQETQYF. The DNA for the CDR3 is TGTGCCAGCTCACCACGAGGGGCGCAGGAGACCCAGTACTTC. Filled out from reference TRBV18 and TRBJ2-5, the complete variable domain reads NAGVMQNPRHLVRRRGQEARLRCSPMKGHSHVYWYRQLPEEGLKFMVYLQKENIIDESGMPKERFSAEFPKEGPSILRIQQVVRGDSAAYFCASSPRGAQETQYFGPGTRLLVL.

This clonotype is medium-sized (0.01 to 0.1%). The chain carries TRBV20-1 and TRBJ2-1, with TRBD2 matching 14 bases. V was pared by 3 bases and J by 9 bases, with 4 bases of the junction left unmatched. The CDR3 spans 14 residues. The V gene's germline CDR1 is DFQATT and CDR2 SNEGSKA (reference sequence). The CDR3 protein is CSARGLAGEVEQFF. The CDR3 coding sequence is TGCAGTGCTAGGGGACTAGCGGGAGAGGTTGAGCAGTTCTTC.

This clonotype occurred many times. The chain joins TRBV3-1 to TRBJ1-2; D gene ambiguous. CDR3 length equals 14 residues. V lost 2 bases, J lost 0 bases, and 7 bases lay in between. Looked up from germline, CDR1 is LGHDT and CDR2 is YNNKEL (reference sequence). The CDR3 nucleotides are TGTGCCAGCAGCCAACATGCCTCTAACTATGGCTACACCTTC. Amino acid sequence: CASSQHASNYGYTF.

This clonotype was found many times. The chain carries TRBV7-9 and TRBJ1-4, with D maybe TRBD1 (5 bases). The CDR3 extends over 16 amino acids. Germline V CDR1 and CDR2: SEHNR, FQNEAQ (reference sequence). Trimming cost V 2 bases and J 3 bases, with 13 bases left between them. This CDR3 is CASSLQGNAANEKLFF. The CDR3 DNA reads TGTGCCAGCAGCTTACAGGGTAATGCGGCTAATGAAAAACTGTTTTTT.

Judged by abundance, this clonotype is medium-sized (0.01 to 0.1%). The rearrangement links TRBV4-3 to TRBJ1-2; D is ambiguous. With 8 bases removed from V and 5 bases from J, the gap between germline ends came to 21 bases. This CDR3 is built from 15 residues. Germline V gives CDR1 LGHNA, CDR2 YSLEER. CDR3: CASQPVVANGYGYTF. The DNA for the CDR3 is TGCGCCAGCCAGCCGGTCGTTGCCAATGGGTATGGCTACACCTTC.

This clonotype has at least ten counts. The rearrangement joins TRBV24-1 to TRBJ1-4; possible D gene TRBD1, 5 bases. The CDR3 is 15 residues long. The V and J ends lost 10 bases and 4 bases respectively, with 18 bases between them. Germline CDR1 is KGHDR and CDR2 is SFDVKD. The CDR3 DNA follows: TGTGCCACTAAAGTGGGGGACGACGATAATGAAAAACTGTTTTTT. This translates into CATKVGDDDNEKLFF.

In this sample, this clonotype turned up many times. The chain couples TRBV19 to TRBJ2-1, with 12 bases that match TRBD1. The CDR3 is 16 amino acids. After removal of 4 bases from V and 5 bases from J, the junction contained 6 bases not matched to a gene. Germline CDR1 is LNHDA and CDR2 is SQIVND (reference sequence). The CDR3 sequence: CASSTWGQGADNEQFF. For the CDR3, the DNA is TGTGCCAGTAGTACTTGGGGACAGGGGGCTGACAATGAGCAGTTCTTC.

V is TRBV27 and J is TRBJ1-1; 11 bases line up with TRBD1. The V gene's germline CDR1 is MNHEY and CDR2 SMNVEV (reference sequence). With V trimmed by 7 bases and J by 4 bases, 8 bases remained unmatched. CDR3 length equals 15 residues. In nucleotides, the CDR3 is TGTGCCAGCACCGCGGGGGGACAGGGGGTCACTGAAGCTTTCTTT. Translation gives CASTAGGQGVTEAFF.

At least ten counts were recorded for this clonotype. The genes are TRBV12-3 or TRBV12-4 and TRBJ2-2; 12 positions agree with TRBD2. V was pared by 5 bases and J by 2 bases, with 3 bases of the junction left unmatched. The CDR3 has 16 residues. The CDR3 coding sequence is TGTGCCAGCAGTCTCGGACTAGCGGGAAACACCGGGGAGCTGTTTTTT. Protein sequence: CASSLGLAGNTGELFF.

Sample share makes this clonotype medium-sized. CDR3 region: CSVGTTQETQYF. CDR3 in DNA: TGCAGCGTTGGGACAACTCAAGAGACCCAGTACTTC. The chain is built from TRBV29-1 and TRBJ2-5; D perhaps matches TRBD1 (5 bases). CDR1 is SQVTM and CDR2 is ANQGSEA in the germline V gene. The germline V and J ends were trimmed by 4 bases and 2 bases, with 8 bases remaining between them. CDR3 length equals 12 residues. The whole variable domain, filled in from reference TRBV29-1 and TRBJ2-5, reads SAVISQKPSRDICQRGTSLTIQCQVDSQVTMMFWYRQQPGQSLTLIATANQGSEATYESGFVIDKFPISRPNLTFSTLTVSNMSPEDSSIYLCSVGTTQETQYFGPGTRLLVL.